Reported below is one TCR beta chain. Its antigen is unknown. This entry is derived from a study of cytomegalovirus exposure and HLA in healthy donors. Broader study findings: More clonal expansion characterized HLA-associated TCR beta chains than equally common others in a later analysis.

This CDR3 has 13 residues. V lost 3 bases and J lost 2, with 8 bases in between. Germline V gives CDR1 SGHRS, CDR2 YFSETQ. With 60 Vbeta and 13 Jbeta primers, the PCR was carried out. Sequencing was performed with immunoSEQ multiplex PCR; in TCRdb, only in-frame clones are kept and a portion is missing. The sample has 200,000 or so clones, approximately 78% seen once. The genes are TRBV5-1 and TRBJ2-5; D is possibly TRBD1 (5 bases). This clonotype originated in a man aged 25-40 years in good health and CMV-seronegative. Sequenced sample: PBMCs. This CDR3 reads CASSSRVQETQYF. The CDR3 DNA sequence: TGCGCCAGCAGCTCCAGGGTACAAGAGACCCAGTACTTC.